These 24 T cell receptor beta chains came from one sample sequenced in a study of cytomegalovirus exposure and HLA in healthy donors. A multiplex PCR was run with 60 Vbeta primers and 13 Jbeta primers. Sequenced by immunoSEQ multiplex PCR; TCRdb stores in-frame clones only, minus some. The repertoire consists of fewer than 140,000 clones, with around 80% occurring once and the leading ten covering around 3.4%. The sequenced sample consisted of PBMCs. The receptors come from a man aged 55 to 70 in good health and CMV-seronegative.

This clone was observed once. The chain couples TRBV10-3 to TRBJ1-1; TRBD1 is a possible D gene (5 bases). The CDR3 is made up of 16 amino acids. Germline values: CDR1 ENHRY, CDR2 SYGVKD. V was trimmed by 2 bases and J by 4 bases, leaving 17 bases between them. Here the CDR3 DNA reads TGTGCCATCAGTGAGACTCCCTCCGGGAGGGGCACTGAAGCTTTCTTT. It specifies CAISETPSGRGTEAFF.

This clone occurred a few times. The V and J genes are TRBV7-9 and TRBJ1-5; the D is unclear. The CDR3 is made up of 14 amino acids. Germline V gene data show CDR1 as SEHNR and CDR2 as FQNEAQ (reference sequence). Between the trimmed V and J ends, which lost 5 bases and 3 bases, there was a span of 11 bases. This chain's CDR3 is CASSGSRFNQPQHF. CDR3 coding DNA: TGTGCCAGCAGCGGGAGCAGGTTCAATCAGCCCCAGCATTTT.

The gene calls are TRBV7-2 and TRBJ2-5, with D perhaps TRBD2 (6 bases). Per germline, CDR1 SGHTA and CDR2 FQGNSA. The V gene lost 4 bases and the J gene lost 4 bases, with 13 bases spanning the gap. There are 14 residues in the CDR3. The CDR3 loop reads CASSSAGGRETQYF. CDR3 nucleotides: TGTGCCAGCAGCTCCGCCGGGGGAAGAGAGACCCAGTACTTC.

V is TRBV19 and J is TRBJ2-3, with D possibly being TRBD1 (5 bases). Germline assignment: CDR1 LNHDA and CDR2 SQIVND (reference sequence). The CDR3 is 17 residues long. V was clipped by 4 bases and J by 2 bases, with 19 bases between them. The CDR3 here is CASSNRIEFVITDTQYF. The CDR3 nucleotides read TGTGCCAGTAGTAACAGGATTGAATTTGTAATCACAGATACGCAGTATTTT.

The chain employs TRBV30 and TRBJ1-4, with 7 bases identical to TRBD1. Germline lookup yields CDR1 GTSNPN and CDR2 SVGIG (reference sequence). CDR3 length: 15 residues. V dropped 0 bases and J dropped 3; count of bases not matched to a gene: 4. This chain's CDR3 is CAWSVQGTANEKLFF. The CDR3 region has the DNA TGTGCCTGGAGTGTACAGGGGACGGCTAATGAAAAACTGTTTTTT.

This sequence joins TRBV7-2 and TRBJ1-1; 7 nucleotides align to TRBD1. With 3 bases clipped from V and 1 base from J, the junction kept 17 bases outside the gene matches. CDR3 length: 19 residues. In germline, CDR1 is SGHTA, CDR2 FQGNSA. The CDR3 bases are TGTGCCAGCAGCTTCCTTCCCCAAGGGGGCCGCAGAGGGAACACTGAAGCTTTCTTT. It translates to CASSFLPQGGRRGNTEAFF.

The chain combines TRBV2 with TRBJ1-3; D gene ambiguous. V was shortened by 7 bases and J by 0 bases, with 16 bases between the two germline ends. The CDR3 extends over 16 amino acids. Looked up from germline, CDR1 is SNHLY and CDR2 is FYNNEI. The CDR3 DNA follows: TGTGCCAGCACGACGAGGAGGATTGACTCTGGAAACACCATATATTTT. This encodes CASTTRRIDSGNTIYF.

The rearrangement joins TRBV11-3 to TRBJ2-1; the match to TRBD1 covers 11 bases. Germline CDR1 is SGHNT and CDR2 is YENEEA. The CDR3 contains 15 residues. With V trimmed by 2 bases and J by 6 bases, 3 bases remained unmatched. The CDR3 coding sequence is TGTGCCAGCAGCTTAAGGGGGACAGGGGGCAATGAGCAGTTCTTC. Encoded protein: CASSLRGTGGNEQFF.

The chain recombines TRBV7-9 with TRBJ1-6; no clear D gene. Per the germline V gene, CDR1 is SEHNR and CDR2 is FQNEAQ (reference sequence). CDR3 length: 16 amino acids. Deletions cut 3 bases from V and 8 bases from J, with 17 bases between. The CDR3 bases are TGTGCCAGCAGCTTTGGGCGCACCACGGTTGATTCACCCCTCCACTTT. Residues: CASSFGRTTVDSPLHF. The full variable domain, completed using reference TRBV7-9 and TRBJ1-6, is DTGVSQNPRHKITKRGQNVTFRCDPISEHNRLYWYRQTLGQGPEFLTYFQNEAQLEKSRLLSDRFSAERPKGSFSTLEIQRTEQGDSAMYLCASSFGRTTVDSPLHFGNGTRLTVT.

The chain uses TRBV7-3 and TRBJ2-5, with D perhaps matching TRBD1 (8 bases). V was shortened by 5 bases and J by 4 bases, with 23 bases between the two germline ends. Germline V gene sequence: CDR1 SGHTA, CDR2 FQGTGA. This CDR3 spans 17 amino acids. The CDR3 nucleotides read TGTGCCAGCAGCCCGGGGGGCAGGGGGCTTGGTCGAGAGACCCAGTACTTC. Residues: CASSPGGRGLGRETQYF.

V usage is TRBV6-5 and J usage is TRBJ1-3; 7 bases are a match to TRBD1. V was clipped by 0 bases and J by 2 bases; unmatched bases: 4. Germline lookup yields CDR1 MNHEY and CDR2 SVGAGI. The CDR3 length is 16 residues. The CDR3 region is CASSYSGRGAGNTIYF. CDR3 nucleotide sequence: TGTGCCAGCAGTTACTCCGGCAGGGGGGCTGGAAACACCATATATTTT.

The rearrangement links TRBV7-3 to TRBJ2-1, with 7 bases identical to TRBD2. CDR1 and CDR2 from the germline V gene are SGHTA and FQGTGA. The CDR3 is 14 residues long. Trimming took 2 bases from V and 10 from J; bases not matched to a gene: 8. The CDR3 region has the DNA TGTGCCAGCAGCTTACGGCGGGAGTACGGGGAGCAGTTCTTC. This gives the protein CASSLRREYGEQFF.

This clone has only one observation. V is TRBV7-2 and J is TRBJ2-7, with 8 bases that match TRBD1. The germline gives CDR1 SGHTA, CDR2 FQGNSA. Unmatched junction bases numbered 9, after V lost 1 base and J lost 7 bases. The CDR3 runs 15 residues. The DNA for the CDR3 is TGTGCCAGCAGCTTAGTAACAGGGGGAATGGGTGAGCAGTACTTC. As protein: CASSLVTGGMGEQYF.

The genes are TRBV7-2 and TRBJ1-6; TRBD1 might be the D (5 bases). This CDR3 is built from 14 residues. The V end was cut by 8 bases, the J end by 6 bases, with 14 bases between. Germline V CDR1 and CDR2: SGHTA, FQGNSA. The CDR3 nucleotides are TGTGCCAGCTCTGGGGCGCGCTTTAATTCACCCCTCCACTTT. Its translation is CASSGARFNSPLHF.

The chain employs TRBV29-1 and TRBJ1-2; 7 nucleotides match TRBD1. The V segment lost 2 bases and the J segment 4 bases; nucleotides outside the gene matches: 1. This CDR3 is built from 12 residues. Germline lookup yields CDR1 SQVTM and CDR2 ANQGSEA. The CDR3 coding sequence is TGCAGCGTTGAACAGGGGGGCTATGGCTACACCTTC. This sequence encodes CSVEQGGYGYTF.

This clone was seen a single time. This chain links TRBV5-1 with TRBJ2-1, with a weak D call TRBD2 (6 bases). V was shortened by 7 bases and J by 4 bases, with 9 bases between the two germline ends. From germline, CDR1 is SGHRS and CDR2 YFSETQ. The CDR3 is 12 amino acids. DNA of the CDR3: TGCGCCAGCCTCGGGACTTACAATGAGCAGTTCTTC. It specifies CASLGTYNEQFF.

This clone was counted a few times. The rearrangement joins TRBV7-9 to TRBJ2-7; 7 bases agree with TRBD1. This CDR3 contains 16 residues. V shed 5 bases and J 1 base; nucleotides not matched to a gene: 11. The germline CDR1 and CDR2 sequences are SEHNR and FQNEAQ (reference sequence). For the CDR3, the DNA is TGTGCCAGCAGCAAACAGGGGATTCAAGGTTCCTACGAGCAGTACTTC. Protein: CASSKQGIQGSYEQYF.

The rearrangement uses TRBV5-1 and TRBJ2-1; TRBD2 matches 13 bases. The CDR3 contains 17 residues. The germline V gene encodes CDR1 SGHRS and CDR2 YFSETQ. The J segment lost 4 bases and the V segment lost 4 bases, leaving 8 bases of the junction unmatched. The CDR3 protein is CASSPGPLAGGYNEQFF. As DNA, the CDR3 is TGCGCCAGCAGCCCCGGCCCACTAGCGGGGGGGTACAATGAGCAGTTCTTC.

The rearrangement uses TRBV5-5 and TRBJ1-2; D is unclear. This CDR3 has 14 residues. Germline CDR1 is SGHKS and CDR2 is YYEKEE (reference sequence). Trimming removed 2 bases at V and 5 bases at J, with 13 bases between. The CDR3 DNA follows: TGTGCCAGCAGCTTCTCTCAGACCGGGTATGGCTACACCTTC. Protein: CASSFSQTGYGYTF.

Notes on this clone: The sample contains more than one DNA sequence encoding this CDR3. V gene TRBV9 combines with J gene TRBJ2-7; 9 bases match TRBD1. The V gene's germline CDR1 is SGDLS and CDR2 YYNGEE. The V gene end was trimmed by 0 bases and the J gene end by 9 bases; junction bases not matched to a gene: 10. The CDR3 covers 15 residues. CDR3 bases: TGTGCCAGCAGCGTAGGGGGACAGGGCCGAGGCGGGCAGTACTTC. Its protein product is CASSVGGQGRGGQYF.

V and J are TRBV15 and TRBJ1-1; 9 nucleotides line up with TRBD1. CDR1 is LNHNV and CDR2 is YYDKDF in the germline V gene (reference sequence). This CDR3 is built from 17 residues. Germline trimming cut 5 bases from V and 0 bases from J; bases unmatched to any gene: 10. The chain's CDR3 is CATSGLWTGAMNTEAFF. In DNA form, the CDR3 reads TGTGCCACCAGCGGGCTTTGGACAGGGGCTATGAACACTGAAGCTTTCTTT.

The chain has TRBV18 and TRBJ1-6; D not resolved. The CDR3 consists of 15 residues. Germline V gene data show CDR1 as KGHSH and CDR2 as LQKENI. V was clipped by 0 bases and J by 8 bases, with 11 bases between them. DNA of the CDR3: TGTGCCAGCTCACCACCAGGGCCGGGGTATTCACCCCTCCACTTT. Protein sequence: CASSPPGPGYSPLHF.

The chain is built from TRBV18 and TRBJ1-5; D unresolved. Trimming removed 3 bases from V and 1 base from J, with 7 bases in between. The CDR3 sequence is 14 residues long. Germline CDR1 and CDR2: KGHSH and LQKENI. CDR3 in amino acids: CASSPVASNQPQHF. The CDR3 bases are TGTGCCAGCTCACCGGTAGCCAGCAATCAGCCCCAGCATTTT.

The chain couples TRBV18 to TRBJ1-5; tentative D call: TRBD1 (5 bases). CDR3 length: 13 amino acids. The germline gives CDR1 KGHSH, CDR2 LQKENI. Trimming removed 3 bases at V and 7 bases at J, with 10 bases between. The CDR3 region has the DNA TGTGCCAGCTCACCTGCAGGGAAGCAGCCCCAGCATTTT. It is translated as CASSPAGKQPQHF.